This entry lists 2 T cell receptor beta chains sequenced from one sample in a study of cytomegalovirus exposure and HLA in healthy donors. Clones were read by immunoSEQ multiplex PCR, and TCRdb kept only the in-frame ones, dropping some. The profile shows 150,000 to 200,000 clones, 86% of them singletons. The sample was PBMCs. Receptors originate from a woman aged 18 to 35 in good health and CMV-seronegative.

This clone was detected only a few times. The chain's CDR3 is CASSLQPDRKVEKLFF. The CDR3 nucleotides read TGTGCCAGCAGCCTCCAACCAGACAGAAAAGTCGAAAAACTGTTTTTT. The chain carries TRBV7-6 and TRBJ1-4; tentatively, D is TRBD1 (5 bases). The V gene's germline CDR1 is SGHVS and CDR2 FNYEAQ. CDR3 length: 16 amino acids. Deletions cut 5 bases from V and 8 bases from J, with 21 bases between. Looking up the rest from reference TRBV7-6 and TRBJ1-4 gives the full variable domain: GAGVSQSPRYKVTKRGQDVALRCDPISGHVSLYWYRQALGQGPEFLTYFNYEAQQDKSGLPNDRFSAERPEGSISTLTIQRTEQRDSAMYRCASSLQPDRKVEKLFFGSGTQLSVL.

In the case of this clone: Without the conserved terminal phenylalanine or tryptophan, this CDR3 likely stems from a read error. The DNA is omitted, as the CDR3 cannot be located on it reliably, and the CDR3 follows TCRdb's listing. Other DNA sequences in the sample encode the same CDR3. The CDR3 loop reads CASSGTSGRIFL. The chain combines TRBV2 with TRBJ2-7; the tabulated D call, TRBD2, remains unverified against the DNA. CDR1 and CDR2 from the germline V gene are SNHLY and FYNNEI. The CDR3 sequence runs 12 residues, both termini included.